This section outlines one TCR beta chain sequence together with its context. Antigen unknown. Researchers ran the PCR with 60 Vbeta and 13 Jbeta primers. The repertoire was sequenced with immunoSEQ multiplex PCR; TCRdb's copy has only in-frame clones and lacks some. This specimen shows 90,000 to 100,000 clones; the ten leading clones hold about 3.4%. The CDR3 has 15 residues. Germline assignment: CDR1 SGHTA and CDR2 FQGNSA. Trimming cost V 5 bases and J 7 bases; bases outside gene matches: 11. The data derive from a study of cytomegalovirus exposure and HLA in healthy donors. Study-wide findings and caveats: Apparent HLA restriction characterized most CMV-associated TCR beta chains in a later analysis. The availability of immune exposure information extended only to CMV serostatus.

The sample taken for sequencing was PBMCs. The chain is built from TRBV7-2 and TRBJ1-5; 7 nucleotides match TRBD1. The receptor's source is a woman in her thirties in good health and CMV-seronegative. The CDR3 sequence is CASSLTTGAGQPQHF. The CDR3 bases are TGTGCCAGCAGCCTTACTACAGGGGCCGGACAGCCCCAGCATTTT.